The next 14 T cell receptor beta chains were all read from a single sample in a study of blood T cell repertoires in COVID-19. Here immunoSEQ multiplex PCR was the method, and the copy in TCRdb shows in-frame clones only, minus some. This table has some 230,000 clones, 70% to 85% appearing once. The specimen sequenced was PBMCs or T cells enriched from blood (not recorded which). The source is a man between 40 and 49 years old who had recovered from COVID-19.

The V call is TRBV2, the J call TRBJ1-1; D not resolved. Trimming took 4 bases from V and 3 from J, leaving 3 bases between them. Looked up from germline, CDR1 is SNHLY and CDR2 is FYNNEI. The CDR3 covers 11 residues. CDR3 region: CASSAYTEAFF. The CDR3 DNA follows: TGTGCCAGCAGTGCTTACACTGAAGCTTTCTTT.

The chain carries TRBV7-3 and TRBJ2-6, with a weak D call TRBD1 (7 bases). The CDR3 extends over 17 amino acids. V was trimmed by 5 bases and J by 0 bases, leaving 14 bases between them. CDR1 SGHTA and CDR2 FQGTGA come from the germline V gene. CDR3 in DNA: TGTGCCAGCAGCCTCAGGGGGGCCAGCTCTGGGGCCAACGTCCTGACTTTC. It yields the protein CASSLRGASSGANVLTF.

CDR3 loop: CASSVDGSTEAFF. DNA for the CDR3: TGTGCCAGCAGCGTAGATGGGAGCACTGAAGCTTTCTTT. The gene calls are TRBV9 and TRBJ1-1; no definite D call. Germline loops: CDR1 SGDLS, CDR2 YYNGEE. Trimming pared 0 bases from V and 4 bases from J, leaving 7 bases between. The CDR3 is 13 residues long.

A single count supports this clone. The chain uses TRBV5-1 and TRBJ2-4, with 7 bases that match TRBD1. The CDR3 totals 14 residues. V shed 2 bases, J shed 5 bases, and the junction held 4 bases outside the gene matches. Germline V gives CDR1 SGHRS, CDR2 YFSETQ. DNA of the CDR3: TGCGCCAGCAGCTTCCAAACAGGGGAAAACATTCAGTACTTC. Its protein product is CASSFQTGENIQYF.

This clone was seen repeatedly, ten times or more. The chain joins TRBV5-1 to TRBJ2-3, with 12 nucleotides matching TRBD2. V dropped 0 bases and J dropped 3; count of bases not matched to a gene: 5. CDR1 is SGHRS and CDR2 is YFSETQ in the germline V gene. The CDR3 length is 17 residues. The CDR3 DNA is TGCGCCAGCAGCTTGGTTTCAGGGACTAGCGGGACAGATACGCAGTATTTT. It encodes CASSLVSGTSGTDTQYF.

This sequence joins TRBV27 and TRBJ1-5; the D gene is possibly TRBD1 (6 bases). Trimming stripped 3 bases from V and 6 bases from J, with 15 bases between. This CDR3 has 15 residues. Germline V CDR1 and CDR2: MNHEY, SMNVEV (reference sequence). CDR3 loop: CASSFSPGEGQPQHF. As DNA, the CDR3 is TGTGCCAGCAGTTTCTCCCCAGGGGAGGGTCAGCCCCAGCATTTT.

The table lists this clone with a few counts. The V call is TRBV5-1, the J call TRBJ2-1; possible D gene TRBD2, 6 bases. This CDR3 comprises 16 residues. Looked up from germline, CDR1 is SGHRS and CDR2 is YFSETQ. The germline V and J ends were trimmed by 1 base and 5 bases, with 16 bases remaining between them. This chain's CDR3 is CASSLRLDSGDNEQFF. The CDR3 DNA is TGCGCCAGCAGCTTGAGACTAGACAGTGGCGACAATGAGCAGTTCTTC.

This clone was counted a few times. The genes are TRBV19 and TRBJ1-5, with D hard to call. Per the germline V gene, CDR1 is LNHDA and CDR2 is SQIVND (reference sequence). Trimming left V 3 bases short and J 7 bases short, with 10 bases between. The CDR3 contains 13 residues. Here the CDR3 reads CASSISRSQPQHF. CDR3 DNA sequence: TGTGCCAGTAGTATTTCGCGATCGCAGCCCCAGCATTTT. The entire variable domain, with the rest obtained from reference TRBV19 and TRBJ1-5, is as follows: DGGITQSPKYLFRKEGQNVTLSCEQNLNHDAMYWYRQDPGQGLRLIYYSQIVNDFQKGDIAEGYSVSREKKESFPLTVTSAQKNPTAFYLCASSISRSQPQHFGDGTRLSIL.

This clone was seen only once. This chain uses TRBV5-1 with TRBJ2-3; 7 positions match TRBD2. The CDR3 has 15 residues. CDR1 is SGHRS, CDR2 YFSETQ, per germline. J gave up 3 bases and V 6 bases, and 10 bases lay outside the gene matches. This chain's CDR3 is CASKVLGGGTDTQYF. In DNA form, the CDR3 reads TGCGCCAGCAAGGTCCTGGGCGGGGGAACAGATACGCAGTATTTT.

CDR3 nucleotides: TGTGCCATCAAGGACAGTGTGGGAGAGACCCAGTACTTC. Encoded protein: CAIKDSVGETQYF. The chain combines TRBV10-3 with TRBJ2-5; D may be TRBD1 (6 bases). Germline lookup yields CDR1 ENHRY and CDR2 SYGVKD. Trimming took 7 bases from V and 4 from J, leaving 13 bases between them. The CDR3 runs 13 residues.

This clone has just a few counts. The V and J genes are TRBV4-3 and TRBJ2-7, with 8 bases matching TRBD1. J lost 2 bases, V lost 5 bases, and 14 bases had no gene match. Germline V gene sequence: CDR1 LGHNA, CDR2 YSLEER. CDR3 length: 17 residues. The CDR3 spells CASSERVRGPGPYEQYF. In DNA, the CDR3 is TGCGCCAGCAGCGAACGAGTCAGGGGGCCAGGGCCCTACGAGCAGTACTTC.

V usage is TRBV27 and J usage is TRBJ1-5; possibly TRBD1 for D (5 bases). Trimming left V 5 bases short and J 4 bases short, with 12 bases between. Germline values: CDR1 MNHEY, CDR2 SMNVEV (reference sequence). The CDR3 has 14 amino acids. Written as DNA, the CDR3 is TGTGCCAGCAGTCGCGGGGGTCGGAATCAGCCCCAGCATTTT. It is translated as CASSRGGRNQPQHF.

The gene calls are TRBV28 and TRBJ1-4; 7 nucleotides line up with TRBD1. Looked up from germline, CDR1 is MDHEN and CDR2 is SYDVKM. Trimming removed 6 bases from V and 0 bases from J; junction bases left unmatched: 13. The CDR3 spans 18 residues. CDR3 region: CASSPVRDSLATNEKLFF. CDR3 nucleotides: TGTGCCAGCAGCCCTGTCCGGGACAGCCTTGCAACTAATGAAAAACTGTTTTTT.

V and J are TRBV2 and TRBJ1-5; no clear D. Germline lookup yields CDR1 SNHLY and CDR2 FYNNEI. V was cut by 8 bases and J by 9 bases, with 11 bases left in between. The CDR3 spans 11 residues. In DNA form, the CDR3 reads TGTGCCAGCCGAGGGCGAGGGCCCCAGCATTTT. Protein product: CASRGRGPQHF.